The TCR beta chain described here comes from a study of blood T cell repertoires in COVID-19. About the research overall: The United States, Italy and Spain were the sources of the acute and convalescent COVID-19 samples. T cells, B-cell-depleted T cells, or PBMCs supplied cDNA or gDNA.

The assay was immunoSEQ multiplex PCR, and TCRdb's table has in-frame clones only and misses some. This table has approximately 150,000 clones, roughly 93% appearing once. Trimming at V came to 5 bases and at J to 5 bases, leaving 12 bases not matched to a gene. Per germline, CDR1 SGHTA and CDR2 FQGNSA. The CDR3 covers 17 residues. The sample consisted of peripheral blood. The chain has TRBV7-2 and TRBJ2-7; TRBD2 agrees at 13 bases. This TCR was recovered from a woman aged 55-69 years with COVID-19, enrolled during active disease. The CDR3 DNA reads as TGTGCCAGCAGCCTAAACAGACTAGCGGGGGGCCACAACGAGCAGTACTTC. This codes for CASSLNRLAGGHNEQYF.